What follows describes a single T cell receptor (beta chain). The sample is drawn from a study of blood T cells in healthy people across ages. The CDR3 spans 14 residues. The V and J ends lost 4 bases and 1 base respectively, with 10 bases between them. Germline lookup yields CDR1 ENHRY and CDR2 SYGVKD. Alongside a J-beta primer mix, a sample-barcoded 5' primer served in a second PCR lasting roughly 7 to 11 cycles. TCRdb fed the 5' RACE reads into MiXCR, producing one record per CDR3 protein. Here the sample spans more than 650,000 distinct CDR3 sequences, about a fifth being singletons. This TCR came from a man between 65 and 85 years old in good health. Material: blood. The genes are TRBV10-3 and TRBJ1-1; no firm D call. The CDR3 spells CAISVIGRNTEAFF. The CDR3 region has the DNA TGTGCCATCAGTGTTATCGGCAGGAACACTGAAGCTTTCTTT.